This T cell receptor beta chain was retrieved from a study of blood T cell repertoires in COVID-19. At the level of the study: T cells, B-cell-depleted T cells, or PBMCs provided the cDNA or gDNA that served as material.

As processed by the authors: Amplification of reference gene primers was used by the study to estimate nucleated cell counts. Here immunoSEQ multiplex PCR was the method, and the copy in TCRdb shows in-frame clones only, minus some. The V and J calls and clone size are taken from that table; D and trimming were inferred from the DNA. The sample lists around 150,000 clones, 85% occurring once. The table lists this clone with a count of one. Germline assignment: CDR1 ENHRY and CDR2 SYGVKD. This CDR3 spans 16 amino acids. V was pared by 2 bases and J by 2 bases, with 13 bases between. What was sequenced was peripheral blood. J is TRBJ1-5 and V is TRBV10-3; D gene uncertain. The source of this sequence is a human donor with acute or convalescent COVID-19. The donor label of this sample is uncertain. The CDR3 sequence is CAISEMEGRGNQPQHF. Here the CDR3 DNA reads TGTGCCATCAGTGAGATGGAGGGAAGGGGCAATCAGCCCCAGCATTTT.